One and the same sample provided the 27 T cell receptor beta chains below, sequenced in a study of blood T cell repertoires in COVID-19. Data came from immunoSEQ multiplex PCR; TCRdb stores just in-frame clones and leaves some out. The top ten hold less than 4% of the sample, which has fewer than 250,000 clones, roughly 80% seen once. The sample consisted of PBMCs or T cells enriched from blood (not recorded which). The source of these receptors is a woman aged 35 to 49 who had been exposed to COVID-19.

The chain uses TRBV4-1 and TRBJ2-3, with D possibly matching TRBD2 (5 bases). The ends were cut back, 0 bases at V and 6 bases at J, with 25 bases in the middle. This CDR3 comprises 19 residues. The V gene's germline CDR1 is MGHRA and CDR2 YSYEKL. CDR3 in DNA: TGCGCCAGCAGCCAAGATTGGGCGGCAGGCGGGTCCACATTGGATACGCAGTATTTT. Protein sequence: CASSQDWAAGGSTLDTQYF.

The genes are TRBV18 and TRBJ1-2; a possible D gene is TRBD1 (5 bases). The germline V and J ends were trimmed by 3 bases and 2 bases, with 13 bases remaining between them. The CDR3 is 15 amino acids. CDR1 and CDR2 from the germline V gene are KGHSH and LQKENI. CDR3 sequence: CASSPGGYSNYGYTF. The DNA for the CDR3 is TGTGCCAGCTCACCCGGGGGTTATTCGAACTATGGCTACACCTTC.

This chain links TRBV6-5 with TRBJ2-7; tentative D call: TRBD1 (6 bases). CDR1 MNHEY and CDR2 SVGAGI come from the germline V gene. The ends were cut back, 6 bases at V and 5 bases at J, with 11 bases in the middle. The CDR3 extends over 12 amino acids. The CDR3 protein is CASSKGQHEQYF. CDR3 in DNA: TGTGCCAGCAGCAAAGGACAGCACGAGCAGTACTTC.

The genes are TRBV3-1 (or the pseudogene TRBV3-2) and TRBJ2-2; 9 positions agree with TRBD2. The V and J ends lost 7 bases and 6 bases, in that order; junction bases with no gene match: 9. Germline-derived CDR1 and CDR2 are LGHDT and YNNKEL (reference sequence). The CDR3 runs to 15 residues. In DNA form, the CDR3 reads TGTGCCAGCAACCTGGGACTAGCTCTTTCCGGGGAGCTGTTTTTT. It codes for CASNLGLALSGELFF.

This clone has just a few counts. The rearrangement joins TRBV6-4 to TRBJ1-5, with D possibly TRBD1 on 6 matching bases. The V end was cut by 6 bases, the J end by 5 bases, with 11 bases between. The CDR3 covers 13 residues. The V gene's germline CDR1 is MRHNA and CDR2 SNTAGT. For the CDR3, the DNA is TGTGCCAGCAGCCTGGACAGCTATCAGCCCCAGCATTTT. It yields the protein CASSLDSYQPQHF.

The chain joins TRBV5-4 to TRBJ2-2; TRBD1 might be the D (5 bases). This CDR3 is built from 14 residues. With 1 base removed from V and 5 bases from J, the gap between germline ends came to 9 bases. From germline, CDR1 is SGHNT and CDR2 YYREEE (reference sequence). DNA of the CDR3: TGTGCCAGCAGCTTGTCGAAGGGGACCGGGGAGCTGTTTTTT. It is translated as CASSLSKGTGELFF.

V usage is TRBV7-2 and J usage is TRBJ1-5; D not resolved. V lost 3 bases and J 4 bases, leaving 7 bases between the germline ends. Germline-derived CDR1 and CDR2 are SGHTA and FQGNSA. The CDR3 covers 13 residues. The CDR3 DNA is TGTGCCAGCAGCTTGGAGGAGAATCAGCCCCAGCATTTT. Encoded protein: CASSLEENQPQHF.

The rearrangement links TRBV6-1 to TRBJ1-1, with D perhaps matching TRBD1 (6 bases). CDR1 and CDR2 from the germline V gene are MNHNS and SASEGT. Trimming pared 3 bases from V and 5 bases from J, leaving 16 bases between. CDR3 size: 15 residues. CDR3 in amino acids: CASSEFRGRYTEAFF. The DNA of the CDR3 is TGTGCCAGCAGTGAGTTCAGGGGCCGTTATACTGAAGCTTTCTTT.

The chain has TRBV7-2 and TRBJ2-5; D is possibly TRBD1 (5 bases). V was trimmed by 3 bases and J by 4 bases, leaving 18 bases between them. The V gene's germline CDR1 is SGHTA and CDR2 FQGNSA. The CDR3 runs to 16 residues. CDR3 sequence reads: CASSLGLGNIRETQYF. DNA of the CDR3: TGTGCCAGCAGCTTGGGGCTAGGGAATATTCGAGAGACCCAGTACTTC.

This chain uses TRBV2 with TRBJ1-6; D uncertain. The CDR3 loop spans 10 amino acids. Trimming pared 6 bases from V and 9 bases from J, leaving 3 bases between. Germline V gives CDR1 SNHLY, CDR2 FYNNEI. The CDR3 loop is CASSGSPLHF. DNA for the CDR3: TGTGCCAGCAGCGGTTCACCCCTCCACTTT.

This chain uses TRBV27 with TRBJ2-1, with 7 bases identical to TRBD2. V gave up 4 bases and J gave up 3 bases; unmatched junction bases: 3. Looked up from germline, CDR1 is MNHEY and CDR2 is SMNVEV (reference sequence). This CDR3 has 14 amino acids. The CDR3 DNA reads TGTGCCAGCAGTTCAGCGGGGAGCTACAATGAGCAGTTCTTC. This translates into CASSSAGSYNEQFF.

The V call is TRBV5-8, the J call TRBJ1-2; D is undetermined. Trimming removed 6 bases from V and 7 bases from J, with 13 bases in between. In germline, CDR1 is SGHTS, CDR2 YDEGEE. The CDR3 contains 12 residues. The CDR3 is CASNFPPGGYTF. The CDR3 DNA sequence: TGTGCCAGCAACTTTCCCCCAGGTGGCTACACCTTC.

This clone was counted a few times. The chain is built from TRBV21-1 and TRBJ1-2. TRBV21-1 has pseudogene status. This CDR3 spans 18 amino acids. This chain's CDR3 is CASSHKGSWQCGCYGYTF. CDR3 nucleotides: TGTGCCAGCAGCCACAAGGGCTCGTGGCAATGCGGGTGCTATGGCTACACCTTC.

The chain joins TRBV24-1 to TRBJ2-7; D is unresolved. This CDR3 region has 16 residues. The ends were cut back, 4 bases at V and 2 bases at J, with 17 bases in the middle. Germline V gene sequence: CDR1 KGHDR, CDR2 SFDVKD. The DNA of the CDR3 is TGTGCCACCAGTGAGCCCCTTAGACTCGAGGCCTACGAGCAGTACTTC. As protein: CATSEPLRLEAYEQYF.

The V and J genes are TRBV2 and TRBJ2-4; the D gene is possibly TRBD2 (5 bases). CDR1 is SNHLY and CDR2 is FYNNEI in the germline V gene. V was clipped by 3 bases and J by 4 bases, with 16 bases between them. This CDR3 comprises 16 residues. For the CDR3, the DNA is TGTGCCAGCAGTGAGGGGTGGGATCCGGGAAAAAACATTCAGTACTTC. Protein product: CASSEGWDPGKNIQYF.

The chain links TRBV7-9 to TRBJ2-7, with 8 bases fitting TRBD1. J lost 0 bases, V lost 9 bases, and 7 bases had no gene match. Germline values: CDR1 SEHNR, CDR2 FQNEAQ (reference sequence). The CDR3 covers 14 residues. For the CDR3, the DNA is TGTGCCAGTCGGAGCGGACAGGGCTCCTACGAGCAGTACTTC. Its translation is CASRSGQGSYEQYF.

This sequence joins TRBV2 and TRBJ2-3, with TRBD2 matching 11 bases. Unmatched junction bases numbered 13, after V lost 3 bases and J lost 5 bases. This CDR3 contains 18 residues. Germline values: CDR1 SNHLY, CDR2 FYNNEI. CDR3: CASSDPLIAGGPRDTQYF. DNA for the CDR3: TGTGCCAGCAGTGACCCCCTCATAGCGGGGGGGCCTCGAGATACGCAGTATTTT.

The chain has TRBV6-5 and TRBJ2-3; tentatively, D is TRBD1 (6 bases). This CDR3 region has 12 residues. The V gene's germline CDR1 is MNHEY and CDR2 SVGAGI. Trimming pared 6 bases from V and 11 bases from J, leaving 15 bases between. CDR3 in DNA: TGTGCCAGCAGCGCACAGGGCCAAAAGCAGTATTTT. Amino acids: CASSAQGQKQYF.

V is TRBV7-3 and J is TRBJ1-1; 8 bases are a match to TRBD1. The ends lost 6 bases at V and 5 bases at J; junction bases unmatched: 5. Germline lookup yields CDR1 SGHTA and CDR2 FQGTGA. This CDR3 is 13 amino acids long. The DNA for the CDR3 is TGTGCCAGCAGATTTGACAGGGGTACTGAAGCTTTCTTT. Encoded protein: CASRFDRGTEAFF. The entire variable domain, with the rest obtained from reference TRBV7-3 and TRBJ1-1, is as follows: GAGVSQTPSNKVTEKGKYVELRCDPISGHTALYWYRQSLGQGPEFLIYFQGTGAADDSGLPNDRFFAVRPEGSVSTLKIQRTERGDSAVYLCASRFDRGTEAFFGQGTRLTVV.

The chain uses TRBV3-1 (or the pseudogene TRBV3-2) and TRBJ1-2; D perhaps matches TRBD1 (6 bases). CDR1 and CDR2 (germline): LGHDT, YNNKEL (reference sequence). This CDR3 region has 17 residues. V was trimmed by 8 bases and J by 0 bases, leaving 22 bases between them. The DNA of the CDR3 is TGTGCCAGCTTTTCGCGTGGGGGCCAAGGGGCTAACTATGGCTACACCTTC. Translation: CASFSRGGQGANYGYTF.

This clone was seen once. The rearrangement joins TRBV2 to TRBJ2-3, with a tentative D call TRBD1 (6 bases). Per the germline V gene, CDR1 is SNHLY and CDR2 is FYNNEI. Trimming pared 1 base from V and 2 bases from J, leaving 10 bases between. This CDR3 has 15 residues. The DNA of the CDR3 is TGTGCCAGCAGTGAAGGGACAGCCGTCACAGATACGCAGTATTTT. Encoded protein: CASSEGTAVTDTQYF.

As for this clone: This same CDR3 is encoded by further DNA sequences in the sample. The chain combines TRBV18 with TRBJ1-4; TRBD1 aligns across 7 bases. CDR3 size: 14 residues. The V and J ends lost 3 bases and 3 bases, in that order; junction bases with no gene match: 1. The germline V gene encodes CDR1 KGHSH and CDR2 LQKENI. The DNA for the CDR3 is TGTGCCAGCTCACCCGGGACAGCTAATGAAAAACTGTTTTTT. It yields the protein CASSPGTANEKLFF.

The chain joins TRBV27 to TRBJ2-1, with 15 bases identical to TRBD2. The germline V gene encodes CDR1 MNHEY and CDR2 SMNVEV (reference sequence). V trimming: 1 base; J trimming: 7 bases; junction bases outside the gene matches: 8. The CDR3 length is 18 residues. As DNA, the CDR3 is TGTGCCAGCAGTTTATATGGGGAAGGACTAGCGGGGGGGAATGAGCAGTTCTTC. Protein product: CASSLYGEGLAGGNEQFF.

This clone was seen once. The V call is TRBV5-1, the J call TRBJ2-5; no clear D. The CDR3 sequence is 11 residues long. CDR1 and CDR2 from the germline V gene are SGHRS and YFSETQ. V was clipped by 4 bases and J by 2 bases, with 3 bases between them. CDR3 loop: CASSQQETQYF. The CDR3, as DNA: TGCGCCAGCAGCCAACAAGAGACCCAGTACTTC.

This clone has a handful of counts. Other DNA sequences of this sample code for an identical CDR3. V and J are TRBV2 and TRBJ1-5, with 8 bases aligning to TRBD1. The CDR3 consists of 14 residues. V was clipped by 2 bases and J by 6 bases; unmatched bases: 3. Germline-derived CDR1 and CDR2 are SNHLY and FYNNEI. Here the CDR3 DNA reads TGTGCCAGCAGTGAAAGCACAGGGGGTCAGCCCCAGCATTTT. Translating it yields CASSESTGGQPQHF.

The genes are TRBV5-8 and TRBJ1-5; a weak D match, TRBD1 (5 bases). The CDR3 loop spans 13 amino acids. Per the germline V gene, CDR1 is SGHTS and CDR2 is YDEGEE. The V end lost 0 bases, the J end lost 5 bases, and 6 bases lay between the germline ends. CDR3: CASSLVGHQPQHF. DNA of the CDR3: TGTGCCAGCAGCTTGGTGGGGCATCAGCCCCAGCATTTT.

This clone was observed many times. The V gene is TRBV3-1 (or the pseudogene TRBV3-2), the J gene TRBJ1-4; D gene uncertain. V shed 0 bases and J shed 0 bases, with 5 bases lying between them. Germline CDR1 is LGHDT and CDR2 is YNNKEL (reference sequence). The CDR3 spans 15 residues. The DNA of the CDR3 is TGTGCCAGCAGCCAAGATATTTCAACTAATGAAAAACTGTTTTTT. Protein: CASSQDISTNEKLFF.